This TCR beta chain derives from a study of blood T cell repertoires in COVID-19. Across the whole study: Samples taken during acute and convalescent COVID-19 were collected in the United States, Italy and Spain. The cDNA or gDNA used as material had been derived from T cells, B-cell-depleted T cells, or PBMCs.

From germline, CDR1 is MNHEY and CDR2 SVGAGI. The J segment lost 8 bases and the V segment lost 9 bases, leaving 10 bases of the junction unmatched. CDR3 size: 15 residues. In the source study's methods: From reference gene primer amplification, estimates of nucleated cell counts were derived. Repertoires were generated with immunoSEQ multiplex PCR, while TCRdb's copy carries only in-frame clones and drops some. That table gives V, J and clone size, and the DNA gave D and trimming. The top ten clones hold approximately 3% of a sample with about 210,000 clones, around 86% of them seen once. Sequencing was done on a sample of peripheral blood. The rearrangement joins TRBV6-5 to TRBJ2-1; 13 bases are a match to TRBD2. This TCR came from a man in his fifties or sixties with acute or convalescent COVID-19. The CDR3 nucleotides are TGTGCCAGTAGATCGGGACTAGCGGGGCTAGATGAGCAGTTCTTC. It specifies CASRSGLAGLDEQFF.